These T cell receptor beta chains were read from a single sample in a study of T cell changes during pregnancy in multiple sclerosis. Data came from immunoSEQ multiplex PCR; TCRdb stores just in-frame clones and leaves some out. The table lists about 110,000 clones, roughly 90% of them singletons. The material sequenced was peripheral blood, taken in the third trimester of pregnancy. These receptors came from a female donor with multiple sclerosis, enrolled in a pregnancy study. Each CDR3 is given with its conserved first and last residue. Fields, in order: J gene, D gene, V gene, CDR3 protein, CDR3 DNA. The D gene is left open where the match is weak.

>TRBJ2-7|NA|TRBV5-1
CASSLNSRGYEQYF
TGCGCCAGCAGCTTGAATTCCAGGGGTTACGAGCAGTACTTC
>TRBJ1-6|NA|TRBV6-1
CASSGTAYNSPLHF
TGTGCCAGCAGTGGGACAGCTTATAATTCACCCCTCCACTTT
>TRBJ2-7|TRBD2|TRBV6-5
CASSYSSGGSSYEQYF
TGTGCCAGCAGTTACTCGAGCGGGGGGTCCTCCTACGAGCAGTACTTC
>TRBJ2-1|TRBD2|TRBV6-4
CASSVKAGGINNEQFF
TGTGCCAGCAGTGTCAAAGCGGGGGGGATCAACAATGAGCAGTTCTTC
>TRBJ1-3|TRBD1|TRBV6-6
CASTNDRDSSGNTIYF
TGTGCCAGCACCAACGACCGGGACAGCTCTGGAAACACCATATATTTT
>TRBJ2-3|TRBD2|TRBV11-3
CASSLEASGGSGTQYF
TGTGCCAGCAGCTTAGAAGCTAGCGGGGGAAGCGGAACGCAGTATTTT
>TRBJ2-2|TRBD1|TRBV27
CASTPRDRNTGELFF
TGTGCCAGCACCCCTCGGGACAGAAACACCGGGGAGCTGTTTTTT
>TRBJ1-1|NA|TRBV6-5
CASSYGQRNTEAFF
TGTGCCAGCAGTTATGGACAGAGGAACACTGAAGCTTTCTTT
>TRBJ1-6|TRBD1|TRBV5-1
CASSWDSSNSPLHF
TGCGCCAGCAGCTGGGACAGTTCTAATTCACCCCTCCACTTT
>TRBJ1-1|NA|TRBV27
CASLGRFNTEAFF
TGTGCCAGCCTTGGGCGTTTTAACACTGAAGCTTTCTTT
>TRBJ2-5|NA|TRBV7-2
CASSARSEETQYF
TGTGCCAGCAGCGCACGCTCCGAGGAGACCCAGTACTTC
>TRBJ1-1|NA|TRBV30
CAWSVKEYRHTEAFF
TGTGCCTGGAGTGTAAAAGAGTACAGACACACTGAAGCTTTCTTT
>TRBJ1-1|NA|TRBV7-9
CASSLARQLNTEAFF
TGTGCCAGCAGCTTAGCTAGACAGCTAAACACTGAAGCTTTCTTT
>TRBJ2-7|TRBD2|TRBV5-4
CASSLPSAGASTYEQYF
TGTGCCAGCAGCCTACCTTCAGCGGGGGCATCTACCTACGAGCAGTACTTC
>TRBJ2-5|TRBD1|TRBV14
CASSPLDRGRQTQYF
TGTGCCAGCAGCCCACTTGACAGGGGAAGGCAGACCCAGTACTTC
>TRBJ2-4|TRBD1|TRBV6-1
CASSELVTGGPQNIQYF
TGTGCCAGCAGTGAATTGGTGACAGGGGGCCCCCAAAACATTCAGTACTTC